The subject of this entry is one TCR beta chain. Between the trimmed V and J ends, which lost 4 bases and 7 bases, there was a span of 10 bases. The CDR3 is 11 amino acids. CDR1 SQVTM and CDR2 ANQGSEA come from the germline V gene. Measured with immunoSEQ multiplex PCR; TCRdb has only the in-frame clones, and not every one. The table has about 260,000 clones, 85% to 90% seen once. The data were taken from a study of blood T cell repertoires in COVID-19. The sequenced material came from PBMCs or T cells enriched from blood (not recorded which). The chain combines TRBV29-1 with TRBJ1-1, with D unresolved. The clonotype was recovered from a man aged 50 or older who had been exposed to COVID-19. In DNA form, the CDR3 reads TGCAGCGTTGGGTCAGGTCTTGAAGCTTTCTTT. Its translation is CSVGSGLEAFF.